One sample yielded the 4 T cell receptor beta chains listed below, sequenced in a study of identical twins. Each CDR3 protein is one row after TCRdb ran MiXCR on the 5' RACE reads. Of roughly 200,000 distinct CDR3 sequences in the sample, around 15% were seen once. The same sample was also used in a study of T cells expressing NK-cell markers.

The sequenced material came from CD8+ T cells sorted from blood. Every receptor here comes from a woman younger than 35 in good health.

The chain uses TRBV7-9 and TRBJ2-1; the D is unclear. Trimming cost V 2 bases and J 11 bases, with 13 bases left between them. Germline CDR1 is SEHNR and CDR2 is FQNEAQ (reference sequence). CDR3 length equals 13 residues. The CDR3 bases are TGTGCCAGCAGCTTAAGCCTGGAAGGCAAGCAGTTCTTC. It codes for CASSLSLEGKQFF.

CDR3 nucleotides: TGTGCCAGCAGCCCTGGGGGTAGCGAGGAGACCCAGTACTTC. It encodes CASSPGGSEETQYF. This chain links TRBV7-9 with TRBJ2-5, with D tentatively TRBD1 or TRBD2 (5 bases each). V dropped 5 bases and J dropped 5 bases, with 15 bases sitting between them. Germline loops: CDR1 SEHNR, CDR2 FQNEAQ (reference sequence). The CDR3 consists of 14 residues.

This clonotype was observed at least ten times. The rearrangement uses TRBV7-2 and TRBJ2-1; D gene unclear. V lost 5 bases, J lost 6 bases, and 5 bases lay in between. This CDR3 region has 11 residues. Germline CDR1 SGHTA, CDR2 FQGNSA. This chain's CDR3 is CASSLLNEQFF. CDR3 bases: TGTGCCAGCAGCCTCCTCAATGAGCAGTTCTTC.

This clonotype has more than one count but fewer than ten. The rearrangement uses TRBV10-2 and TRBJ2-5; 10 bases agree with TRBD2. CDR3 length: 16 amino acids. Germline V gene sequence: CDR1 WSHSY, CDR2 SAAADI. The J segment lost 4 bases and the V segment lost 2 bases, leaving 7 bases of the junction unmatched. The CDR3 protein is CASSESLAGVGETQYF. CDR3 in DNA: TGCGCCAGCAGTGAGAGTCTAGCGGGGGTTGGAGAGACCCAGTACTTC.